This is a list of T cell receptor beta chains from one sample in a study of neoadjuvant nivolumab and ipilimumab in lung cancer. Assay used: immunoSEQ multiplex PCR; TCRdb lists only in-frame clones, some missing. The sample consists of about 9,000 clones, under 90% of them appearing once. The input for sequencing was tumor tissue, taken after neoadjuvant nivolumab, alone or with ipilimumab, at or shortly before surgery. The receptors shown here come from an adult with non-small cell lung cancer. Both conserved end residues are part of each CDR3. Clone size appears in some rows only: once, few, many, or a class for an expanded clone.

CDR3 protein: CAWSVQGTGEKLFF
V gene: TRBV30
clone size: NA
J gene: TRBJ1-4

CDR3 protein: CASSPWGGYEQYF
V gene: TRBV7-8
clone size: NA
J gene: TRBJ2-7

CDR3 protein: CASSQEGQVRGYTF
V gene: TRBV4-2
clone size: NA
J gene: TRBJ1-2

CDR3 protein: CASSLLLRTGELFF
V gene: TRBV5-1
clone size: NA
J gene: TRBJ2-2

CDR3 protein: CASSFPGTGIDEQYF
V gene: TRBV5-4
clone size: NA
J gene: TRBJ2-7

CDR3 protein: CASSLEPGASVEAFF
V gene: TRBV11-2
clone size: once
J gene: TRBJ1-1

CDR3 protein: CASSLSPSGNQPQHF
V gene: TRBV5-1
clone size: NA
J gene: TRBJ1-5

CDR3 protein: CASSFYRQATYEQYF
V gene: TRBV11-2
clone size: few
J gene: TRBJ2-7

CDR3 protein: CASSLASGGYNEQFF
V gene: TRBV7-8
clone size: NA
J gene: TRBJ2-1

CDR3 protein: CASSHGDRDSTEAFF
V gene: TRBV5-1
clone size: NA
J gene: TRBJ1-1

CDR3 protein: CASSSGTGHSPLHF
V gene: TRBV28
clone size: NA
J gene: TRBJ1-6

CDR3 protein: CASSGALAYGTDTQYF
V gene: TRBV6-6
clone size: NA
J gene: TRBJ2-3

CDR3 protein: CASSPGNQPQHF
V gene: TRBV7-8
clone size: NA
J gene: TRBJ1-5

CDR3 protein: CAWSLASEQFF
V gene: TRBV30
clone size: NA
J gene: TRBJ2-1

CDR3 protein: CASLGDREPGYEQYF
V gene: TRBV11-2
clone size: NA
J gene: TRBJ2-7

CDR3 protein: CASSLEPSLNTYNEQFF
V gene: TRBV27
clone size: NA
J gene: TRBJ2-1

CDR3 protein: CASSFLRGDTQYF
V gene: TRBV5-1
clone size: NA
J gene: TRBJ2-3